Below, one TCR beta chain is given with its context. This record comes from a study of T cell changes during pregnancy in multiple sclerosis. The method was immunoSEQ multiplex PCR; TCRdb's version includes in-frame clones alone and lacks a portion of them. This sample carries 45,000 to 50,000 clones, around 92% of them seen once, and the ten largest clones take 2% to 2.5%. Sequencing used peripheral blood, obtained in the third trimester of pregnancy. The sequence derives from a female donor with multiple sclerosis, enrolled in a pregnancy study.

In DNA, the CDR3 is TGCGCCAGCGACTGGGGGCTTTTCACCGGGGAGCTGTTTTTT. Translation: CASDWGLFTGELFF. The chain has TRBV5-1 and TRBJ2-2; D may be TRBD1 (6 bases). Germline CDR1 is SGHRS and CDR2 is YFSETQ. The CDR3 length is 14 residues. The V gene lost 7 bases and the J gene lost 4 bases, with 14 bases spanning the gap. Filled out from reference TRBV5-1 and TRBJ2-2, the complete variable domain reads KAGVTQTPRYLIKTRGQQVTLSCSPISGHRSVSWYQQTPGQGLQFLFEYFSETQRNKGNFPGRFSGRQFSNSRSEMNVSTLELGDSALYLCASDWGLFTGELFFGEGSRLTVL.